This T cell receptor (beta chain) was identified during a study of CD8+CD57+ T cells in acquired aplastic anemia. Across the study: The average for DNA from sorted CD4+ and CD8+ cells was roughly 3 ug. There were 10 million to 12 million reads, on average, for CD4+ cells from healthy donors. General study findings and limits: In common between the patients and the controls were nearly 30 CD8+ CDR3 sequences.

The study profiled TCR beta VDJ and CDR3 using genomic DNA as template. MiXCR was run by TCRdb on the reads, yielding one entry per CDR3 protein. The table has around 150,000 distinct CDR3 sequences, roughly 48% seen once; the top ten hold 1.1%. V gave up 7 bases and J gave up 10 bases; unmatched junction bases: 13. CDR3 length: 14 amino acids. Germline-derived CDR1 and CDR2 are LNHDA and SQIVND (reference sequence). This clonotype was observed many times. Its matching antigen is unknown. Sequencing was carried out using sorted CD4+, CD8+, or CD8+CD57+ T cells (not recorded which) from PBMCs. The chain recombines TRBV19 with TRBJ1-1; 9 bases map to TRBD1. This clonotype originated in a human donor in good health. The CDR3 protein is CASTVRGQGIGAFF. The DNA of the CDR3 is TGTGCCAGTACCGTCAGAGGACAGGGGATAGGAGCTTTCTTT.